The clone carrying this T cell receptor beta chain came up a few times. The antigen remains undetermined. Target depth was 1 in 200,000 to 1 in 1 million T cells, about 10x per clonotype. TCRdb's copy holds only in-frame clones and misses some; the assay was immunoSEQ multiplex PCR. The top ten clones hold 10% to 12% of a sample with some 200,000 clones, about four fifths of them seen once. This record belongs to a study of cytotoxic CD8 clonotypes in ibrutinib-treated CLL. Findings of the study overall: Baseline clonality, higher than in age-matched healthy donors, tracked circulating CD8+ T-cell counts. Increased clonality at ibrutinib response gave way to a return toward baseline at progression. The times at which samples were taken varied between sustained-remission and progressing patients.

There are 14 residues in the CDR3. Germline lookup yields CDR1 MGHRA and CDR2 YSYEKL. V was clipped by 3 bases and J by 4 bases; unmatched bases: 3. This TCR was recovered from a human donor with chronic lymphocytic leukemia. The chain employs TRBV4-1 and TRBJ2-3; 8 positions match TRBD2. The sequencing here drew on PBMCs, taken after 12 months of ibrutinib treatment. CDR3 loop: CASSHGLAPDTQYF. The CDR3 region has the DNA TGCGCCAGCAGCCACGGACTAGCTCCAGATACGCAGTATTTT.